Below, 21 T cell receptor beta chains from the same sample are listed, as sequenced in a study of beta chain features in type 1 diabetes. The study, taken as a whole, reports: Shorter TCRB CDR3s, moderately but significantly so, marked every one of the four CD4+ subsets in Type 1 diabetes patients.

The study reverse transcribed the entire isolated RNA, so it sequenced expressed TCRB transcripts. Here immunoSEQ multiplex PCR was the method, and the copy in TCRdb shows in-frame clones only, minus some. Counted here are 300,000 to 350,000 clones, over 7% occurring once; the ten biggest clones make up 0.95% to 1.1%. These receptors' targets are unknown. Material for sequencing was central memory CD4+ T cells from blood. The receptors derive from a man younger than 40 with type 1 diabetes.

In this sample, this clone turned up a few times. The V call is TRBV19, the J call TRBJ2-1; TRBD2 aligns across 10 bases. CDR1 and CDR2 from the germline V gene are LNHDA and SQIVND (reference sequence). The CDR3 loop spans 15 amino acids. The ends lost 5 bases at V and 6 bases at J; junction bases unmatched: 7. CDR3 bases: TGTGCCAGTAGTTCCCTAGCGGGGGTAGGCAATGAGCAGTTCTTC. This translates into CASSSLAGVGNEQFF. The variable domain in full, with the rest retrieved from reference TRBV19 and TRBJ2-1, is DGGITQSPKYLFRKEGQNVTLSCEQNLNHDAMYWYRQDPGQGLRLIYYSQIVNDFQKGDIAEGYSVSREKKESFPLTVTSAQKNPTAFYLCASSSLAGVGNEQFFGPGTRLTVL.

This chain links TRBV29-1 with TRBJ2-7; D not resolved. The length of the CDR3 is 12 residues. CDR1 and CDR2 (germline): SQVTM, ANQGSEA. Trimming cost V 3 bases and J 2 bases, with 8 bases left between them. This chain's CDR3 is CSVDSDTYEQYF. For the CDR3, the DNA is TGCAGCGTTGACTCCGACACCTACGAGCAGTACTTC.

This clone was seen more than once but under ten times. The V call is TRBV5-4, the J call TRBJ2-3; no reliable D call. Germline lookup yields CDR1 SGHNT and CDR2 YYREEE (reference sequence). The CDR3 is 15 amino acids. V was cut by 1 base and J by 1 base, with 10 bases left in between. The CDR3: CASSLRSAGTDTQYF. The CDR3 region has the DNA TGTGCCAGCAGCTTGAGAAGCGCAGGCACAGATACGCAGTATTTT.

V gene TRBV25-1 combines with J gene TRBJ2-7, with D tentatively TRBD1 (6 bases). Per germline, CDR1 MGHDK and CDR2 SYGVNS. The CDR3 runs 14 residues. With 7 bases removed from V and 0 bases from J, the gap between germline ends came to 13 bases. CDR3 amino acids: CASIALDSSYEQYF. The CDR3 DNA sequence: TGTGCCAGCATAGCGCTGGACAGCTCCTACGAGCAGTACTTC.

The V and J genes are TRBV7-9 and TRBJ2-7, with D perhaps TRBD1 (6 bases). V dropped 1 base and J dropped 3 bases, with 13 bases sitting between them. Germline CDR1 is SEHNR and CDR2 is FQNEAQ (reference sequence). The CDR3 length is 15 residues. The CDR3 is CASSLVYGQNYEQYF. For the CDR3, the DNA is TGTGCCAGCAGCTTAGTCTATGGACAGAACTACGAGCAGTACTTC.

This clone has a handful of counts. V and J are TRBV5-1 and TRBJ2-5; 10 positions agree with TRBD1. Germline V CDR1 and CDR2: SGHRS, YFSETQ. This CDR3 spans 15 amino acids. The J segment lost 2 bases and the V segment lost 4 bases, leaving 5 bases of the junction unmatched. The CDR3 here is CASSLGQGGQETQYF. The CDR3 DNA is TGCGCCAGCAGCCTCGGACAGGGGGGACAAGAGACCCAGTACTTC.

The chain combines TRBV5-6 with TRBJ2-3; D call uncertain. In germline, CDR1 is SGHDT, CDR2 YYEEEE. V was cut by 0 bases and J by 0 bases, with 2 bases left in between. The CDR3 consists of 13 residues. The CDR3 sequence is CASSLASTDTQYF. In DNA, the CDR3 is TGTGCCAGCAGCTTGGCCAGCACAGATACGCAGTATTTT.

This rearrangement joins TRBV15 to TRBJ2-2; maybe TRBD1 (5 bases). The germline V and J ends were trimmed by 5 bases and 7 bases, with 8 bases remaining between them. Germline CDR1 reads LNHNV; CDR2 reads YYDKDF (reference sequence). This CDR3 region has 12 residues. CDR3 in amino acids: CATSYRNGELFF. In DNA, the CDR3 is TGTGCCACCAGCTACAGGAACGGGGAGCTGTTTTTT.

The CDR3 loop is CASRAGRLYNEQFF. In nucleotides, the CDR3 is TGTGCCAGCAGGGCGGGACGGTTATACAATGAGCAGTTCTTC. This chain connects TRBV6-4 to TRBJ2-1, with a possible D match to TRBD2 (6 bases). The CDR3 is 14 residues long. Germline V lookup: CDR1 MRHNA, CDR2 SNTAGT. V was cut by 6 bases and J by 4 bases, with 13 bases left in between.

This clone was detected many times. The chain has TRBV7-9 and TRBJ1-1; 8 bases map to TRBD1. The CDR3 runs 15 residues. From germline, CDR1 is SEHNR and CDR2 FQNEAQ (reference sequence). With V trimmed by 5 bases and J by 6 bases, 11 bases remained unmatched. The CDR3 here is CASSQDRGPTSEAFF. In nucleotides, the CDR3 is TGTGCCAGCAGCCAAGACAGGGGCCCTACCTCTGAAGCTTTCTTT.

This clone was seen more than once but under ten times. CDR3 sequence: CASSPEGGYGYTF. CDR3 in DNA: TGTGCCAGCAGTCCGGAGGGAGGGTATGGCTACACCTTC. This chain links TRBV27 with TRBJ1-2; D uncertain. Trimming took 5 bases from V and 5 from J, leaving 12 bases between them. The CDR3 totals 13 residues. The V gene's germline CDR1 is MNHEY and CDR2 SMNVEV (reference sequence).

This clone has ten or more counts. The V and J genes are TRBV6-6 and TRBJ1-5, with D possibly matching TRBD1 (5 bases). With 5 bases removed from V and 7 bases from J, the gap between germline ends came to 15 bases. The CDR3 has 14 amino acids. Germline-derived CDR1 and CDR2 are MNHNY and SVGAGI (reference sequence). The CDR3 sequence is CASSRGTGGQPQHF. The CDR3 DNA reads TGTGCCAGCAGTCGAGGGACGGGTGGCCAGCCCCAGCATTTT.

There are many counts of this clone. The J gene is TRBJ2-4, the V gene TRBV10-3; 7 bases agree with TRBD2. The CDR3 runs 14 residues. Germline lookup yields CDR1 ENHRY and CDR2 SYGVKD. With V trimmed by 4 bases and J by 5 bases, 5 bases remained unmatched. CDR3: CAISAEGRENIQYF. CDR3 in DNA: TGTGCCATCAGTGCGGAGGGGAGGGAAAACATTCAGTACTTC.

This sequence joins TRBV27 and TRBJ2-3; tentative D call: TRBD2 (6 bases). The CDR3 has 13 amino acids. The germline V gene has CDR1 MNHEY and CDR2 SMNVEV (reference sequence). Trimming shortened V by 3 bases and J by 3 bases, and 7 bases separated the two germline ends. The CDR3 bases are TGTGCCAGCAGTTTGGGGAGGACAGATACGCAGTATTTT. Translation: CASSLGRTDTQYF.

This clone showed up just a few times. The V gene is TRBV4-1, the J gene TRBJ1-2; D gene uncertain. V shed 0 bases and J shed 4 bases, with 9 bases lying between them. CDR1 MGHRA and CDR2 YSYEKL come from the germline V gene. CDR3 length: 14 residues. CDR3 protein: CASSQEPTPYGYTF. The CDR3, as DNA: TGCGCCAGCAGCCAAGAACCTACCCCCTATGGCTACACCTTC.

In this sample, this clone turned up a few times. J is TRBJ1-2 and V is TRBV11-2; 12 bases agree with TRBD1. The CDR3 loop spans 15 amino acids. The germline gives CDR1 SGHAT, CDR2 FQNNGV. The V segment lost 5 bases and the J segment 8 bases; nucleotides outside the gene matches: 9. CDR3 nucleotide sequence: TGTGCCAGCAGCGGGCCGGGACAGGGGGCGAGAGGCTACACCTTC. Translating it yields CASSGPGQGARGYTF.

This clone was seen more than once but under ten times. The chain is built from TRBV4-3 and TRBJ2-7, with D uncertain. Trimming cost V 0 bases and J 3 bases, with 9 bases left between them. Germline CDR1 is LGHNA and CDR2 is YSLEER. The CDR3 runs to 14 residues. The CDR3, as DNA: TGCGCCAGCAGCCAAGATCACAGCTTCTACGAGCAGTACTTC. Its translation is CASSQDHSFYEQYF.

This clone has a handful of counts. The chain carries TRBV20-1 and TRBJ2-7; D is uncertain. The germline V gene encodes CDR1 DFQATT and CDR2 SNEGSKA (reference sequence). The V gene lost 4 bases and the J gene lost 5 bases, with 6 bases spanning the gap. The CDR3 runs 10 residues. CDR3: CSAKWDEQYF. In DNA, the CDR3 is TGCAGTGCTAAATGGGACGAGCAGTACTTC.

A few counts support this clone. The CDR3 sequence is CASSVGASGETQYF. CDR3 in DNA: TGTGCCAGCAGCGTTGGAGCTAGCGGGGAGACCCAGTACTTC. V is TRBV5-4 and J is TRBJ2-5; 8 bases match TRBD2. The CDR3 sequence is 14 residues long. Germline V CDR1 and CDR2: SGHNT, YYREEE (reference sequence). Trimming cost V 4 bases and J 5 bases; bases outside gene matches: 7. Full variable domain (outside the CDR3, taken from reference TRBV5-4 and TRBJ2-5): ETGVTQSPTHLIKTRGQQVTLRCSSQSGHNTVSWYQQALGQGPQFIFQYYREEENGRGNFPPRFSGLQFPNYSSELNVNALELDDSALYLCASSVGASGETQYFGPGTRLLVL.

This chain uses TRBV4-3 with TRBJ2-3; tentatively, D is TRBD1 (5 bases). Trimming shortened V by 5 bases and J by 0 bases, and 9 bases separated the two germline ends. CDR1 is LGHNA, CDR2 YSLEER, per germline. This CDR3 is 14 amino acids long. Here the CDR3 reads CASSSDTSTDTQYF. The CDR3 region has the DNA TGCGCCAGCAGCTCGGACACAAGCACAGATACGCAGTATTTT.

The chain combines TRBV27 with TRBJ1-4; no firm D call. V was shortened by 8 bases and J by 12 bases, with 16 bases between the two germline ends. The CDR3 sequence is 12 residues long. CDR1 and CDR2 (germline): MNHEY, SMNVEV (reference sequence). The CDR3 sequence: CASGEARLQLFF. CDR3 DNA: TGTGCCAGCGGGGAGGCCAGACTCCAACTGTTTTTT.